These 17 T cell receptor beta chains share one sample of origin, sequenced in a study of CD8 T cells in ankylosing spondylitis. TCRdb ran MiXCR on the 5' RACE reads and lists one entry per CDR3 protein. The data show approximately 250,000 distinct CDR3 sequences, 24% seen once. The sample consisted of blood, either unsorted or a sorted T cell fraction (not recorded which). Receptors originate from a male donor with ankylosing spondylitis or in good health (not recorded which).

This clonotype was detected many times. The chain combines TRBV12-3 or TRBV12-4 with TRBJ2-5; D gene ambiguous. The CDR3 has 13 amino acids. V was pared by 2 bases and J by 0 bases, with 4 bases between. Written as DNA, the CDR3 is TGTGCCAGCAGTTTACAGTACCAAGAGACCCAGTACTTC. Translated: CASSLQYQETQYF.

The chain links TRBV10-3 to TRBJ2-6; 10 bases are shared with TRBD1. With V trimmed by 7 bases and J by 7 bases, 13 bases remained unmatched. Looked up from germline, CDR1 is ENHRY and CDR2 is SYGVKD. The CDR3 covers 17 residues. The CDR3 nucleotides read TGTGCCATCAAAGGGACAGGGGCGGGGTTCGTCGCCAACGTCCTGACTTTC. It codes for CAIKGTGAGFVANVLTF.

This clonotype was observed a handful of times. CDR3 DNA: TGTGCCACCAGTGATTGGGACAGATCTACCTACAATGAGCAGTTCTTC. This encodes CATSDWDRSTYNEQFF. The chain joins TRBV24-1 to TRBJ2-1; TRBD1 agrees at 7 bases. The germline CDR1 and CDR2 sequences are KGHDR and SFDVKD. J was trimmed by 2 bases and V by 2 bases; bases with no gene match: 5. This CDR3 is built from 16 residues.

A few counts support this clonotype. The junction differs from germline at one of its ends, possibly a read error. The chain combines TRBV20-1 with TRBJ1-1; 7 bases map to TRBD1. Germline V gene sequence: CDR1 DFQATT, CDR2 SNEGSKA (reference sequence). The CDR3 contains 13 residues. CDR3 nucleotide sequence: TGCAGTGCCCCCTGGCAGGGGGGGACTGAAGTTTTCTTT. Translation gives CSAPWQGGTEVFF.

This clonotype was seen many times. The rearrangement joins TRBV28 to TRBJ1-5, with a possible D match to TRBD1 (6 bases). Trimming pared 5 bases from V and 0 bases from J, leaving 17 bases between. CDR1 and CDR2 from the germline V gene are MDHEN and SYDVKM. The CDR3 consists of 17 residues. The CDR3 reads CASSQSRGQGSNQPQHF. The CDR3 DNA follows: TGTGCCAGCAGTCAATCCCGGGGGCAGGGTAGCAATCAGCCCCAGCATTTT.

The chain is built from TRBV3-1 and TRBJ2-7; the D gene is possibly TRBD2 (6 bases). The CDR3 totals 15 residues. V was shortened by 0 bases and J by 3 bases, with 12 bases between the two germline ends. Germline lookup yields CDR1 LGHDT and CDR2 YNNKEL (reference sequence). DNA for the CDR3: TGTGCCAGCAGCCAAGATAGGTCCGGGGGCTACGAGCAGTACTTC. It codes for CASSQDRSGGYEQYF.

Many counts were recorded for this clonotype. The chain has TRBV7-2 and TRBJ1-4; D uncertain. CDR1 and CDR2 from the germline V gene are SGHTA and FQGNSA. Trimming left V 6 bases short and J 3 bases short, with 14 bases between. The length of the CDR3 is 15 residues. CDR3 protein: CASRRISGANEKLFF. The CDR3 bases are TGTGCCAGCAGGAGAATATCGGGAGCTAATGAAAAACTGTTTTTT.

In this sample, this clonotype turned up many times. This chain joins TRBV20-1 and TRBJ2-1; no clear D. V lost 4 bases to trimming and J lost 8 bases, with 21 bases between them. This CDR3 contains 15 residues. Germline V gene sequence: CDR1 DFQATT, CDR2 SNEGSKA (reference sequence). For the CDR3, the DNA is TGCAGTGCTAAATTAGTCCTCCGAGCCCTCGATGAGCAGTTCTTC. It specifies CSAKLVLRALDEQFF.

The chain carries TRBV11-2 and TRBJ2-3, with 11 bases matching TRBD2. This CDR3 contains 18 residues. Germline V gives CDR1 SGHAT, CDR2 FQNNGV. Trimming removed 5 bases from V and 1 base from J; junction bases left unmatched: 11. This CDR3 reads CASSRSSGGLLRTDTQYF. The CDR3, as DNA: TGTGCCAGCAGCCGATCTAGCGGGGGGCTACTCCGCACAGATACGCAGTATTTT.

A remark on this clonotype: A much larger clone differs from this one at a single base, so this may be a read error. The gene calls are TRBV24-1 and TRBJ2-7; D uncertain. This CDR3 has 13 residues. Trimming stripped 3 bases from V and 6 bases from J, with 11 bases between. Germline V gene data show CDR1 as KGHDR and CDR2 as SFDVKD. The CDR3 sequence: CATSDPSYIEQYF. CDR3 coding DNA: TGTGCCACCAGTGATCCGTCGTACATCGAGCAGTACTTC.

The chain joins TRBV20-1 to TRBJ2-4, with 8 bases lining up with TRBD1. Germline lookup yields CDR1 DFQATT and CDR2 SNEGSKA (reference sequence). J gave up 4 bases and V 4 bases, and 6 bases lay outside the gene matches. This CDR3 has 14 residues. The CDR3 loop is CSATRGQGKNIQYF. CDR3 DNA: TGCAGTGCTACCAGGGGGCAGGGGAAAAACATTCAGTACTTC.

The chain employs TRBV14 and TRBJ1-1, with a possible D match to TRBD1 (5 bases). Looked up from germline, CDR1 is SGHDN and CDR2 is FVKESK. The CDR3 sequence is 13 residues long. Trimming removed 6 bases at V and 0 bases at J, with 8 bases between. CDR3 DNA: TGTGCCAGCAGACAGGATCTGAACACTGAAGCTTTCTTT. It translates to CASRQDLNTEAFF.

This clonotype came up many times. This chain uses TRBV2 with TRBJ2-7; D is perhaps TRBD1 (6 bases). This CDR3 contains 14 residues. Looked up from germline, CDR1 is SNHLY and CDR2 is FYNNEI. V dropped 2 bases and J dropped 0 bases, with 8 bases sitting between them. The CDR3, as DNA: TGTGCCAGCAGTGAAAACAGGGACTCCTACGAGCAGTACTTC. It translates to CASSENRDSYEQYF.

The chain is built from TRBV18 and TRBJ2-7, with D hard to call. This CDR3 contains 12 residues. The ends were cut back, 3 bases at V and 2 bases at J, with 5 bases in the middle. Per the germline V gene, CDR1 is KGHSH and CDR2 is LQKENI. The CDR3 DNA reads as TGTGCCAGCTCACCTAAAACCTACGAGCAGTACTTC. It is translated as CASSPKTYEQYF.

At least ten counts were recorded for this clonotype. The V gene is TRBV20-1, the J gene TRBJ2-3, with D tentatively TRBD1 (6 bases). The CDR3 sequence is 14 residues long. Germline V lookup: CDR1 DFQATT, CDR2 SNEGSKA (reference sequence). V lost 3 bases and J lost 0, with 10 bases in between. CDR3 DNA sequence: TGCAGTGCTAGCTACAGGGAAAGCACAGATACGCAGTATTTT. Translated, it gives CSASYRESTDTQYF.

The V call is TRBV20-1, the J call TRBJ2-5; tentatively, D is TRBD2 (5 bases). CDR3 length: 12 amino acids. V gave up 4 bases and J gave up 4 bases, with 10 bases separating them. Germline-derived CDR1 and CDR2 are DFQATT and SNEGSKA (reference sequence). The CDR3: CSAIRGGETQYF. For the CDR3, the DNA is TGCAGTGCTATACGGGGTGGAGAGACCCAGTACTTC.

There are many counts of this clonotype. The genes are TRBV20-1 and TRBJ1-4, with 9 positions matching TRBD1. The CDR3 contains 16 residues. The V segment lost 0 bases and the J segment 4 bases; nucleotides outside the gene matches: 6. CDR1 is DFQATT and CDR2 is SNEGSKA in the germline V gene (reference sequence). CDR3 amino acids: CSARDRPGQGNEKLFF. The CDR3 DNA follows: TGCAGTGCTAGAGATCGTCCGGGACAGGGTAATGAAAAACTGTTTTTT.